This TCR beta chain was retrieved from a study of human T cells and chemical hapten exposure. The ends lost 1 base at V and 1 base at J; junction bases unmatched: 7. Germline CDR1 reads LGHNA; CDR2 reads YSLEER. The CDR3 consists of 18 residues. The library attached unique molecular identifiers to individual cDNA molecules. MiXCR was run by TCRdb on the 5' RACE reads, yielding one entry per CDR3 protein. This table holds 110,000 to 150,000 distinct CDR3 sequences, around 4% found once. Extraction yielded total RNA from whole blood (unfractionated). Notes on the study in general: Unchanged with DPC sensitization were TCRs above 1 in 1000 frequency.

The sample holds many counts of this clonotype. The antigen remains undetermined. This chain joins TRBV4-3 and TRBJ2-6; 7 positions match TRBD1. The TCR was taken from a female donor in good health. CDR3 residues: CASSQVWTGQSGANVLTF. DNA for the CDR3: TGCGCCAGCAGCCAAGTTTGGACAGGACAATCTGGGGCCAACGTCCTGACTTTC.